This T cell receptor beta chain comes out of a study of post-analysis software for immune sequencing data. Background on the study: Relapsing-remitting, secondary progressive and progressive-relapsing multiple sclerosis courses were included. Overall study findings and caveats: Four to six TRBV segments (TRBV5-6, TRBV5-1 and TRBV20-1 among them) occurred more frequently in patients than in controls. Clustering by F measure revealed strong co-clustering among samples prepared together in one batch. Patients with multiple sclerosis recorded significantly lower normalized Chao1 diversity than controls, the study found.

There are a few counts of this clonotype. Its antigen is not known. cDNA libraries for TCR beta contained unique molecular identifiers. The yield from around 1 to 10 million T cells was roughly 500,000 cDNA molecules in total. TCRdb called the PCR reads again in MiXCR, with one record for every CDR3 protein. The data contain fewer than 850,000 distinct CDR3 sequences, 25% to 30% of them singletons. The CDR3 spans 16 residues. Germline loops: CDR1 MNHEY, CDR2 SVGAGI. The ends were cut back, 6 bases at V and 3 bases at J, with 15 bases in the middle. The sample taken for sequencing was blood. This clonotype originated in a girl under 18 with multiple sclerosis. The chain is built from TRBV6-5 and TRBJ2-6; tentatively, D is TRBD1 (7 bases). The CDR3 sequence is CASRNRGGFGANVLTF. CDR3 nucleotides: TGTGCCAGCAGAAACAGGGGAGGCTTTGGGGCCAACGTCCTGACTTTC.